Listed here is a single T cell receptor beta chain. Its antigen remains unknown. The CDR3 totals 16 residues. The V end was cut by 2 bases, the J end by 0 bases, with 11 bases between. CDR1 MGHDK and CDR2 SYGVNS come from the germline V gene. This sample was included in a study of T-cell reconstitution after alpha-beta-depleted transplantation in children. Study-wide results and limits: High day-60 TCRbeta diversity in some patients came from surviving recipient T cells and thymic progenitors. About two months after transplant, alpha-beta T cells reportedly came from several hundred expanded graft clones. Newly produced T cells mostly accounted for T-cell counts and diversity one year post-transplant.

The TCRbeta library incorporated unique molecular identifiers. From the PCR reads, TCRdb called clonotypes with MiXCR, one entry per CDR3 protein. In the table there are hundreds of thousands of distinct CDR3 sequences, 10% to 15% of which are singletons. This receptor was identified in a male patient under 18 who had a stem cell transplant for acute myeloid leukemia, so the T cells may come from the graft donor. The source material was PBMCs, mostly from graft donor cells, sampled 360 days after TCRalphabeta/CD19-depleted stem cell transplant. The chain links TRBV25-1 to TRBJ2-1, with D tentatively TRBD1 or TRBD2 (5 bases each). For the CDR3, the DNA is TGTGCCAGCAGTGAACATGGGACCCCCTCCTACAATGAGCAGTTCTTC. Amino acids: CASSEHGTPSYNEQFF.